This passage covers 29 T cell receptor beta chains from one sample sequenced in a study of blood T cell repertoires in COVID-19. TCRdb keeps only in-frame clones here, not all; method: immunoSEQ multiplex PCR. Among 400,000 to 550,000 clones listed, 75% to 90% were seen once. Sequenced: peripheral blood. The source is a woman aged 25 to 45 with acute or convalescent COVID-19.

The rearrangement joins TRBV20-1 to TRBJ1-2; D not certain. Between the trimmed V and J ends, which lost 6 bases and 5 bases, there was a span of 10 bases. The germline gives CDR1 DFQATT, CDR2 SNEGSKA (reference sequence). The CDR3 length is 11 residues. The CDR3 region has the DNA TGCAGTGCGGCCGAGGGTTATGGCTACACCTTC. Its translation: CSAAEGYGYTF.

CDR3 coding DNA: TGTGCCAGCAGCTTAGAACAGGGGAGACCCCTCCACTTT. Its protein product is CASSLEQGRPLHF. The chain employs TRBV11-2 and TRBJ1-6; 7 positions match TRBD1. Per germline, CDR1 SGHAT and CDR2 FQNNGV. The length of the CDR3 is 13 residues. Unmatched junction bases numbered 2, after V lost 0 bases and J lost 12 bases.

The chain is built from TRBV6-5 and TRBJ1-2; D unclear. This CDR3 has 11 amino acids. With 8 bases removed from V and 7 bases from J, the gap between germline ends came to 11 bases. CDR1 and CDR2 from the germline V gene are MNHEY and SVGAGI. The CDR3 bases are TGTGCCAGCGGAGTCAGTTTTGGCTACACCTTC. Protein: CASGVSFGYTF.

The gene calls are TRBV9 and TRBJ2-5, with 7 bases fitting TRBD1. V dropped 3 bases and J dropped 3; count of bases not matched to a gene: 8. CDR3 length equals 15 residues. The germline V gene encodes CDR1 SGDLS and CDR2 YYNGEE. This chain's CDR3 is CASSATGSEKETQYF. The CDR3 DNA reads TGTGCCAGCAGCGCGACAGGGTCGGAAAAAGAGACCCAGTACTTC.

V is TRBV5-4 and J is TRBJ2-3; 14 positions match TRBD2. Germline V gene sequence: CDR1 SGHNT, CDR2 YYREEE (reference sequence). The CDR3 sequence is 18 residues long. The V gene end was trimmed by 0 bases and the J gene end by 5 bases; junction bases not matched to a gene: 8. CDR3 sequence reads: CASSLGPGTSGGIDTQYF. The CDR3 DNA reads as TGTGCCAGCAGCTTGGGTCCCGGGACTAGCGGGGGCATAGATACGCAGTATTTT. Looking up the rest from reference TRBV5-4 and TRBJ2-3 gives the full variable domain: ETGVTQSPTHLIKTRGQQVTLRCSSQSGHNTVSWYQQALGQGPQFIFQYYREEENGRGNFPPRFSGLQFPNYSSELNVNALELDDSALYLCASSLGPGTSGGIDTQYFGPGTRLTVL.

This chain links TRBV30 with TRBJ1-2; no definite D call. Germline V gene data show CDR1 as GTSNPN and CDR2 as SVGIG (reference sequence). Trimming stripped 2 bases from V and 2 bases from J, with 9 bases between. The CDR3 covers 13 residues. The CDR3, as DNA: TGTGCCTGGAGTCCCACTTTCAACTATGGCTACACCTTC. It translates to CAWSPTFNYGYTF. The whole variable domain, remainder taken from reference TRBV30 and TRBJ1-2, is SQTIHQWPATLVQPVGSPLSLECTVEGTSNPNLYWYRQAAGRGLQLLFYSVGIGQISSEVPQNLSASRPQDRQFILSSKKLLLSDSGFYLCAWSPTFNYGYTFGSGTRLTVV.

This chain links TRBV28 with TRBJ2-1; 9 bases agree with TRBD1. Germline V gives CDR1 MDHEN, CDR2 SYDVKM. This CDR3 region has 14 residues. Unmatched junction bases numbered 9, after V lost 6 bases and J lost 9 bases. The CDR3 DNA sequence: TGTGCCAGCAGCCCCTGGGACAGGGAAGGTGAGCAGTTCTTC. This gives the protein CASSPWDREGEQFF.

This clone was counted once. The rearrangement uses TRBV19 and TRBJ2-3, with TRBD2 identical over 9 bases. The V segment lost 5 bases and the J segment 0 bases; nucleotides outside the gene matches: 3. CDR1 is LNHDA, CDR2 SQIVND, per germline (reference sequence). The CDR3 has 15 amino acids. DNA of the CDR3: TGTGCCAGTAGTTTAGCGGGGGTGAGCACAGATACGCAGTATTTT. This sequence encodes CASSLAGVSTDTQYF.

V usage is TRBV11-3 and J usage is TRBJ2-1; TRBD2 agrees at 10 bases. CDR3 length: 14 amino acids. Trimming removed 5 bases from V and 9 bases from J; junction bases left unmatched: 7. CDR1 and CDR2 from the germline V gene are SGHNT and YENEEA. CDR3 bases: TGTGCCAGCAGCCAAAGCGGGGGGGCCGGTGAGCAGTTCTTC. The encoded protein is CASSQSGGAGEQFF.

The genes are TRBV3-1 (or the pseudogene TRBV3-2) and TRBJ2-5; TRBD2 agrees at 8 bases. V lost 4 bases, J lost 2 bases, and 9 bases stayed unmatched. This CDR3 is built from 16 residues. Germline V gene sequence: CDR1 LGHDT, CDR2 YNNKEL (reference sequence). In DNA, the CDR3 is TGTGCCAGCAGCCGGAAAAGCGGGGGATTTCAAGAGACCCAGTACTTC. It translates to CASSRKSGGFQETQYF.

V gene TRBV9 combines with J gene TRBJ1-1; no clear D gene. The CDR3 has 13 amino acids. Trimming pared 4 bases from V and 0 bases from J, leaving 7 bases between. CDR1 and CDR2 (germline): SGDLS, YYNGEE. The CDR3 protein is CASSRSLNTEAFF. CDR3 bases: TGTGCCAGCAGCCGGTCCCTGAACACTGAAGCTTTCTTT.

The genes are TRBV3-1 (or the pseudogene TRBV3-2) and TRBJ2-1; D perhaps matches TRBD1 (6 bases). Germline V gives CDR1 LGHDT, CDR2 YNNKEL (reference sequence). V dropped 1 base and J dropped 0 bases, with 7 bases sitting between them. The CDR3 has 15 amino acids. CDR3: CASSQGGPSYNEQFF. The CDR3 bases are TGTGCCAGCAGCCAAGGGGGGCCCTCCTACAATGAGCAGTTCTTC.

In its sample, this clone was seen a few times. The chain couples TRBV2 to TRBJ1-6; possibly TRBD1 for D (6 bases). CDR3 length equals 15 residues. With 6 bases removed from V and 10 bases from J, the gap between germline ends came to 19 bases. The germline CDR1 and CDR2 sequences are SNHLY and FYNNEI. CDR3 DNA sequence: TGTGCCAGCAGCGTACAAGGGGGACTAGGGTCACCCCTCCACTTT. It yields the protein CASSVQGGLGSPLHF. The full variable domain, completed using reference TRBV2 and TRBJ1-6, is EPEVTQTPSHQVTQMGQEVILRCVPISNHLYFYWYRQILGQKVEFLVSFYNNEISEKSEIFDDQFSVERPDGSNFTLKIRSTKLEDSAMYFCASSVQGGLGSPLHFGNGTRLTVT.

The V gene is TRBV18, the J gene TRBJ2-2; D gene unclear. Trimming removed 1 base at V and 5 bases at J, with 14 bases between. This CDR3 region has 16 residues. From germline, CDR1 is KGHSH and CDR2 LQKENI. CDR3 region: CASSPQSLKSTGELFF. CDR3 DNA: TGTGCCAGCTCACCACAGAGTCTCAAGAGTACCGGGGAGCTGTTTTTT.

This clone was detected only once. This rearrangement joins TRBV11-3 to TRBJ2-1, with 10 positions matching TRBD2. The germline CDR1 and CDR2 sequences are SGHNT and YENEEA. CDR3 length: 14 amino acids. Unmatched junction bases numbered 7, after V lost 4 bases and J lost 10 bases. Here the CDR3 reads CASSWSGGAGEQFF. CDR3 DNA sequence: TGTGCCAGCAGCTGGAGCGGGGGGGCAGGCGAGCAGTTCTTC.

CDR3 sequence reads: CASTADRVGNTIYF. The CDR3 DNA sequence: TGTGCCAGTACCGCAGACCGGGTAGGAAACACCATATATTTT. V gene TRBV19 combines with J gene TRBJ1-3; D gene uncertain. The germline gives CDR1 LNHDA, CDR2 SQIVND (reference sequence). The CDR3 runs 14 residues. V was clipped by 7 bases and J by 4 bases, with 14 bases between them.

V and J are TRBV9 and TRBJ1-1; D is uncertain. V dropped 0 bases and J dropped 1 base, with 10 bases sitting between them. There are 15 residues in the CDR3. CDR1 and CDR2 from the germline V gene are SGDLS and YYNGEE. CDR3: CASSVVDTRNTEAFF. The CDR3 DNA reads as TGTGCCAGCAGCGTAGTCGATACTCGGAACACTGAAGCTTTCTTT.

The gene calls are TRBV6-1 and TRBJ2-5, with 8 nucleotides matching TRBD1. V dropped 2 bases and J dropped 5; count of bases not matched to a gene: 7. Per germline, CDR1 MNHNS and CDR2 SASEGT. The CDR3 is 15 amino acids. CDR3 bases: TGTGCCAGCAGTGAACAAGGACAGGGATTCGAGACCCAGTACTTC. It specifies CASSEQGQGFETQYF.

The chain combines TRBV19 with TRBJ2-7; D may be TRBD2 (6 bases). The CDR3 runs to 13 residues. The germline CDR1 and CDR2 sequences are LNHDA and SQIVND (reference sequence). Trimming took off 3 bases at V and 2 bases at J, with 8 bases between the two ends. As DNA, the CDR3 is TGTGCCAGTAGTATGGGACTGACCTACGAGCAGTACTTC. Translating gives CASSMGLTYEQYF.

The chain uses TRBV20-1 and TRBJ1-2, with no clear D. Germline-derived CDR1 and CDR2 are DFQATT and SNEGSKA (reference sequence). Trimming took off 7 bases at V and 4 bases at J, with 7 bases between the two ends. This CDR3 comprises 10 residues. The CDR3 region has the DNA TGCAGTGTTTCCTCCTATGGCTACACCTTC. Its translation is CSVSSYGYTF.

This clone was picked up a small number of times. The J gene is TRBJ2-7, the V gene TRBV3-1 (or the pseudogene TRBV3-2), with a weak D call TRBD2 (5 bases). This CDR3 has 12 amino acids. In germline, CDR1 is LGHDT, CDR2 YNNKEL (reference sequence). V gave up 5 bases and J gave up 6 bases, with 11 bases separating them. The CDR3 nucleotides read TGTGCCAGCAGCGATCAAACTAGCGAGCAGTACTTC. The encoded protein is CASSDQTSEQYF.

The V call is TRBV18, the J call TRBJ2-5; unclear D gene. The CDR3 loop spans 14 amino acids. Germline V gives CDR1 KGHSH, CDR2 LQKENI. Trimming took 2 bases from V and 0 from J, leaving 7 bases between them. CDR3 amino acids: CASSPIRDQETQYF. CDR3 in DNA: TGTGCCAGCTCACCAATCCGGGACCAAGAGACCCAGTACTTC.

This clone was seen more than once but under ten times. The V and J genes are TRBV6-5 and TRBJ2-2; D not resolved. Germline CDR1 is MNHEY and CDR2 is SVGAGI. The CDR3 length is 13 residues. Trimming took 6 bases from V and 8 from J, leaving 13 bases between them. CDR3 loop: CASSPQTAGELFF. CDR3 coding DNA: TGTGCCAGCAGCCCCCAGACTGCGGGGGAGCTGTTTTTT.

This clone was picked up a small number of times. The chain couples TRBV7-2 to TRBJ2-2; 7 bases are shared with TRBD1. V was clipped by 1 base and J by 4 bases; unmatched bases: 3. The CDR3 contains 15 residues. Germline V lookup: CDR1 SGHTA, CDR2 FQGNSA. CDR3 protein: CASSLDRGRTGELFF. The CDR3 nucleotides are TGTGCCAGCAGCTTAGACAGGGGTCGCACCGGGGAGCTGTTTTTT. The entire variable domain, with the rest obtained from reference TRBV7-2 and TRBJ2-2, is as follows: GAGVSQSPSNKVTEKGKDVELRCDPISGHTALYWYRQSLGQGLEFLIYFQGNSAPDKSGLPSDRFSAERTGGSVSTLTIQRTQQEDSAVYLCASSLDRGRTGELFFGEGSRLTVL.

The gene calls are TRBV7-6 and TRBJ2-5; 10 nucleotides line up with TRBD2. CDR3 length equals 18 residues. Germline CDR1 SGHVS, CDR2 FNYEAQ. V was pared by 5 bases and J by 4 bases, with 16 bases of the junction left unmatched. Written as DNA, the CDR3 is TGTGCCAGCAGCAACCCGGGAGCGGGGGGGCCGGGTGGAGAGACCCAGTACTTC. It yields the protein CASSNPGAGGPGGETQYF.

In DNA form, the CDR3 reads TGTGCCAGCAGCTTAGTTCTCACTGAAGCTTTCTTT. Protein product: CASSLVLTEAFF. The V and J genes are TRBV11-2 and TRBJ1-1; D remains ambiguous. CDR3 length: 12 residues. Germline V gene sequence: CDR1 SGHAT, CDR2 FQNNGV. The V gene lost 1 base and the J gene lost 4 bases, with 4 bases spanning the gap.

This clone was seen many times. The rearrangement uses TRBV7-6 and TRBJ2-1, with 8 nucleotides matching TRBD1. Germline V gives CDR1 SGHVS, CDR2 FNYEAQ. This CDR3 has 13 amino acids. V trimming: 6 bases; J trimming: 8 bases; junction bases outside the gene matches: 6. This chain's CDR3 is CASSGQGTYEQFF. The CDR3 DNA sequence: TGTGCCAGCAGTGGACAGGGTACCTATGAGCAGTTCTTC.

The J gene is TRBJ2-7, the V gene TRBV7-9; 7 positions match TRBD2. Trimming cost V 5 bases and J 0 bases; bases outside gene matches: 4. Germline assignment: CDR1 SEHNR and CDR2 FQNEAQ (reference sequence). CDR3 size: 14 residues. Here the CDR3 DNA reads TGTGCCAGCAGCCACAGCGGGAACTCCTACGAGCAGTACTTC. Translated: CASSHSGNSYEQYF.

The genes are TRBV3-1 (or the pseudogene TRBV3-2) and TRBJ2-1; weak D call: TRBD2 (5 bases). Germline V lookup: CDR1 LGHDT, CDR2 YNNKEL (reference sequence). V lost 0 bases to trimming and J lost 8 bases, with 17 bases between them. This CDR3 spans 16 amino acids. CDR3 in DNA: TGTGCCAGCAGCCAAGATCTTAGAAAAGCGGTCGATGAGCAGTTCTTC. This translates into CASSQDLRKAVDEQFF.